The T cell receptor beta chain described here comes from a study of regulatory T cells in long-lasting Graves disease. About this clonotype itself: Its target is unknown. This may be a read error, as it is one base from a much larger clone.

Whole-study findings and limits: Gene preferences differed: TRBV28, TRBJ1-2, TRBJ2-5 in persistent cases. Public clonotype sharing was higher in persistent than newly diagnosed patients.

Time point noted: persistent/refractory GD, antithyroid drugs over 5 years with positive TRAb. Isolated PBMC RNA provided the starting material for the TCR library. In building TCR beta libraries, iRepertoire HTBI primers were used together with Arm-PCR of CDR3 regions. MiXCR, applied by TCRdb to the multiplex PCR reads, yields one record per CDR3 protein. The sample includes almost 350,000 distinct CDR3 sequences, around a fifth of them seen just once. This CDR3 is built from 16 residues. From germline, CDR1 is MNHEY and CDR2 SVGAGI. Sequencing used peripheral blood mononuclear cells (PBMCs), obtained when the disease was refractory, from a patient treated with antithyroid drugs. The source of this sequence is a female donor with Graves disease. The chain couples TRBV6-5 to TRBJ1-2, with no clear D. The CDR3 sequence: CASSHSKFQTRGGYTF. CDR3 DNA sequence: TGTGCCAGCAGTCACTCTAAGTTCCAGACCCGTGGAGGCTACACCTTC.